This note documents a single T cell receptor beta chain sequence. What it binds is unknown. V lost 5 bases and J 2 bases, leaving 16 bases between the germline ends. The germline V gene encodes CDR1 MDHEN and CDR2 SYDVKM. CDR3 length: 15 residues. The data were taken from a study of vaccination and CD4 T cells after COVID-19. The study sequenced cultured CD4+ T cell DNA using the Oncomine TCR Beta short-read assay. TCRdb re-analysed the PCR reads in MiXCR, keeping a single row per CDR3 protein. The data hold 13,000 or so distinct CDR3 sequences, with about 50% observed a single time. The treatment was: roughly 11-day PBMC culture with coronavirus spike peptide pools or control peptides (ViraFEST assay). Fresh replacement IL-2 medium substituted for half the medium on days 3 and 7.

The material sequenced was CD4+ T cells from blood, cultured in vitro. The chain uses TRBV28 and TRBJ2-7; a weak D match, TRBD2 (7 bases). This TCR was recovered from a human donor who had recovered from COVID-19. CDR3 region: CASSTGAGVAYEQYF. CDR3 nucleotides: TGTGCCAGCAGTACGGGGGCGGGAGTGGCCTACGAGCAGTACTTC.